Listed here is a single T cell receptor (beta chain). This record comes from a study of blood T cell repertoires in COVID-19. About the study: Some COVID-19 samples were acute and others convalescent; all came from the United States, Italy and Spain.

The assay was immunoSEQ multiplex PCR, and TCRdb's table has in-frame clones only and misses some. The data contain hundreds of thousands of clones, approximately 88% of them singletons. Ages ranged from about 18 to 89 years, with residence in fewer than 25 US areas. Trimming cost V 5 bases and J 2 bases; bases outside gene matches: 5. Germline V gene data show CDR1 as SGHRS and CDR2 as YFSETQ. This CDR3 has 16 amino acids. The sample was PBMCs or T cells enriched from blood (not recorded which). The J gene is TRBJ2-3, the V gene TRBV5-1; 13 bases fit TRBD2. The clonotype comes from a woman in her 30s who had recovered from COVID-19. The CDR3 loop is CASRTGTSGNTDTQYF. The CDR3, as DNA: TGCGCCAGCAGAACCGGGACTAGCGGGAACACAGATACGCAGTATTTT.